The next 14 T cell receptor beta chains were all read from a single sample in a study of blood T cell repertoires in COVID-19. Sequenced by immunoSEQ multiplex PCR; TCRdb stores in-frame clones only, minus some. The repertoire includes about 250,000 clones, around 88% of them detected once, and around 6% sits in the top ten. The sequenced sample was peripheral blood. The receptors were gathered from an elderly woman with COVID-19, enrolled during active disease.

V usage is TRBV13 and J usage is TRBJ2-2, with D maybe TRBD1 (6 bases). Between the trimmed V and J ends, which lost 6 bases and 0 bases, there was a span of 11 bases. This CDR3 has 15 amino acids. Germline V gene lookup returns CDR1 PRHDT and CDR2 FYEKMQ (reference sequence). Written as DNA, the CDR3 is TGTGCCAGCAGAACCGGGACAACGAACACCGGGGAGCTGTTTTTT. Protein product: CASRTGTTNTGELFF.

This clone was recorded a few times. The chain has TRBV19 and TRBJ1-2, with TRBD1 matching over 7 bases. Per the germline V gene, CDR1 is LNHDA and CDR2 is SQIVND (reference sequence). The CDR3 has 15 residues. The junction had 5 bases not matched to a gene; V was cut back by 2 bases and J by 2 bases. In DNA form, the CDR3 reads TGTGCCAGTAGTATATCCGCAGGGGGGAACTATGGCTACACCTTC. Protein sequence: CASSISAGGNYGYTF.

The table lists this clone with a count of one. CDR3 loop: CASSLGLGYGYTF. The CDR3, as DNA: TGTGCCAGCAGTTTAGGTCTCGGCTATGGCTACACCTTC. The J gene is TRBJ1-2, the V gene TRBV12-3 or TRBV12-4; D is undetermined. The CDR3 runs 13 residues. V lost 1 base and J lost 4, with 7 bases in between.

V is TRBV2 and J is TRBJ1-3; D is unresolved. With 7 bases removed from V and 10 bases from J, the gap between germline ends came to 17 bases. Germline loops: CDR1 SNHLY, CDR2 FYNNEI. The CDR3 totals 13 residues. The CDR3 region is CASKNSVLGTIYF. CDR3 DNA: TGTGCCAGCAAAAACAGTGTCCTTGGAACCATATATTTT.

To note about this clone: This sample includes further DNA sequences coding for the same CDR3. CDR3 bases: TGTGCCAGCAGGATTGACATTAACTATGGCTACACCTTC. This sequence encodes CASRIDINYGYTF. The chain links TRBV6-5 to TRBJ1-2; D gene ambiguous. Trimming took 6 bases from V and 1 from J, leaving 9 bases between them. The germline gives CDR1 MNHEY, CDR2 SVGAGI. CDR3 length: 13 residues.

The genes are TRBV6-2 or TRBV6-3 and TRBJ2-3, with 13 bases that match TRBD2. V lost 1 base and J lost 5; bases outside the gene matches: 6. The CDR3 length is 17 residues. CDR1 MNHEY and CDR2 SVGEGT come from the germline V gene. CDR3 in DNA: TGTGCCAGCAGTTACTATGGGACTAGCGGGGTCGGAGATACGCAGTATTTT. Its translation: CASSYYGTSGVGDTQYF.

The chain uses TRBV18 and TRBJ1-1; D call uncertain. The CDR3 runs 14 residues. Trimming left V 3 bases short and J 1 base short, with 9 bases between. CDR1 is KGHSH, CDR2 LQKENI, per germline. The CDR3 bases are TGTGCCAGCTCACCCTTCCAGGAGAACACTGAAGCTTTCTTT. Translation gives CASSPFQENTEAFF.

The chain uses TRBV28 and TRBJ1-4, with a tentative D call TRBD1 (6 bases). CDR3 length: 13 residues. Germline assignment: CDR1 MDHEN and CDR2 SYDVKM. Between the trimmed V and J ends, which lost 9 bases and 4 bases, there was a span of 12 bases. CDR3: CASSRTVNEKLFF. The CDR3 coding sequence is TGTGCCAGTTCGCGGACAGTTAATGAAAAACTGTTTTTT.

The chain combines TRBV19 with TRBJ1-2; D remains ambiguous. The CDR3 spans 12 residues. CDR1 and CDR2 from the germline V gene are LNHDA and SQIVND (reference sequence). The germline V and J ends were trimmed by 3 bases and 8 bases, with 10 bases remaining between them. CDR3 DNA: TGTGCCAGTAGTATCTTATCGGAGGGCTACACCTTC. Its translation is CASSILSEGYTF.

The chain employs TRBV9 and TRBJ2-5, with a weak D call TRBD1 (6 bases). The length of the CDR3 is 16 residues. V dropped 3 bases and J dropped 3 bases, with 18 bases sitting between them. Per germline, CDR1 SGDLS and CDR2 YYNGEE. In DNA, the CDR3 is TGTGCCAGCAGCGGAGCGGATGGACAGAGAAAAGAGACCCAGTACTTC. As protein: CASSGADGQRKETQYF.

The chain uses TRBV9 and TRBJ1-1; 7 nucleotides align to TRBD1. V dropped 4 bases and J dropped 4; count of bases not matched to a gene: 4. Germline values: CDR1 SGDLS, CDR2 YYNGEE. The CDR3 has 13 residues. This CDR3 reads CASSLTGSTEAFF. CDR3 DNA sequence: TGTGCCAGCAGCTTGACAGGGTCCACTGAAGCTTTCTTT.

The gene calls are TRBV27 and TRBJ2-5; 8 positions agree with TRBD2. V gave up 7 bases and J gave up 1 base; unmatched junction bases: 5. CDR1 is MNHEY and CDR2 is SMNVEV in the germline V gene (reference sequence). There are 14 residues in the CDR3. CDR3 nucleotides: TGTGCCAGCATTGTTAGCGGGGCCCAAGAGACCCAGTACTTC. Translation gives CASIVSGAQETQYF.

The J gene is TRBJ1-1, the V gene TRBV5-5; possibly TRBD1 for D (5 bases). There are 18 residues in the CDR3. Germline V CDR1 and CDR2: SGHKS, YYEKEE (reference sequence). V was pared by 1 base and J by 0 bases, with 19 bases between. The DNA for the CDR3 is TGTGCCAGCAGCTTGAGGGGACTTCCTACACTTATGAACACTGAAGCTTTCTTT. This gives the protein CASSLRGLPTLMNTEAFF. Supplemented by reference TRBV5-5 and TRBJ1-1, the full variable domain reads DAGVTQSPTHLIKTRGQQVTLRCSPISGHKSVSWYQQVLGQGPQFIFQYYEKEERGRGNFPDRFSARQFPNYSSELNVNALLLGDSALYLCASSLRGLPTLMNTEAFFGQGTRLTVV.

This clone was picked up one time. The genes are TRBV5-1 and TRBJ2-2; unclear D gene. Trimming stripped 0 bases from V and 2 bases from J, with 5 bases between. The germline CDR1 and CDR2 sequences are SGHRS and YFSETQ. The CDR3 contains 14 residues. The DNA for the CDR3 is TGCGCCAGCAGCTTGGTTCTTAACACCGGGGAGCTGTTTTTT. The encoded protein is CASSLVLNTGELFF.